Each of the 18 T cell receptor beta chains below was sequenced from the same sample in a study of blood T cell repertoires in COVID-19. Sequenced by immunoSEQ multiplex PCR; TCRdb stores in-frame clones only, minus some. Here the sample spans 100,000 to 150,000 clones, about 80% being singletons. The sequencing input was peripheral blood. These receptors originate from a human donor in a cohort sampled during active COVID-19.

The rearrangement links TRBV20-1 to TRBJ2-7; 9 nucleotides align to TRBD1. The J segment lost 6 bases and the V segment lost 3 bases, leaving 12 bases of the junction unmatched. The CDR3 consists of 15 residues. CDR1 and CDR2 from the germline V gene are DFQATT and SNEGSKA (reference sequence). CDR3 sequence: CSASALGQGTGEQYF. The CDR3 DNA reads TGCAGTGCTAGTGCCCTCGGACAGGGGACGGGCGAGCAGTACTTC.

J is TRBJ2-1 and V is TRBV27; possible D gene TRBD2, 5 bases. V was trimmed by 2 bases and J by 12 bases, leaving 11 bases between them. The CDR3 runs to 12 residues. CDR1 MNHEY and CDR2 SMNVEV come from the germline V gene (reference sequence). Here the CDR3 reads CASSLGLHVQFF. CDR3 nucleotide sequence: TGTGCCAGCAGTTTAGGACTTCATGTGCAGTTCTTC.

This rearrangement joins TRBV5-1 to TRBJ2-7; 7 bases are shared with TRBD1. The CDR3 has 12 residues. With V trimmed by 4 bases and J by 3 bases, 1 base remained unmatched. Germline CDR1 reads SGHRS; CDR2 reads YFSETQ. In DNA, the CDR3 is TGCGCCAGCAGCCGACAGGGCTACGAGCAGTACTTC. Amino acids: CASSRQGYEQYF.

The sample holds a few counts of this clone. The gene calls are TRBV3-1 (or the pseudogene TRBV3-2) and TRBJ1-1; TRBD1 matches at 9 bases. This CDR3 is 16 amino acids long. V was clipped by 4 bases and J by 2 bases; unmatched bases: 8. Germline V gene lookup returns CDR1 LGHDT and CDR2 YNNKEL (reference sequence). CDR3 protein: CASSPRTGAINTEAFF. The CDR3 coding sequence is TGTGCCAGCAGCCCTCGGACAGGGGCAATTAACACTGAAGCTTTCTTT.

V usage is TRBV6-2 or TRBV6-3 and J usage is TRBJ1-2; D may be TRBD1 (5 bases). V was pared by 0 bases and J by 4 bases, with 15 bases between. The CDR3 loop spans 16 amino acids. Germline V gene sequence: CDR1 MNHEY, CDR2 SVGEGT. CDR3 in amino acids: CASSYSPPQVSYGYTF. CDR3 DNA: TGTGCCAGCAGTTACTCGCCACCACAGGTCAGCTATGGCTACACCTTC.

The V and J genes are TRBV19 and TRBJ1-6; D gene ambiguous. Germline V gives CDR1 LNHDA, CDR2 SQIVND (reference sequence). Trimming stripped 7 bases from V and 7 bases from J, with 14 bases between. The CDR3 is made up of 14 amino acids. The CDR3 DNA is TGTGCCAGTACCATTTCTTCCCGGAATTCACCCCTCCACTTT. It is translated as CASTISSRNSPLHF.

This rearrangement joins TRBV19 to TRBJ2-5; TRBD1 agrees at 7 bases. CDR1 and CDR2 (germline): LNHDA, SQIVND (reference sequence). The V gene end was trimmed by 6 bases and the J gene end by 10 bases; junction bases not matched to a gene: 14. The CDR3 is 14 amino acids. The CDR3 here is CASSGIDREMDQYF. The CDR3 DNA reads TGTGCCAGTAGCGGAATTGACAGGGAAATGGACCAGTACTTC.

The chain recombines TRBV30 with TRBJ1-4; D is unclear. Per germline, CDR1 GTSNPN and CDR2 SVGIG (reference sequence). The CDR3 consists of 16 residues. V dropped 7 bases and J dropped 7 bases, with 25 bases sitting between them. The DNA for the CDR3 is TGTGCCTACGCAAACCGGGTAGATAATGTCGGTGAAAAACTGTTTTTT. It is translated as CAYANRVDNVGEKLFF. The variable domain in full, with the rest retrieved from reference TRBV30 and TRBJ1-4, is SQTIHQWPATLVQPVGSPLSLECTVEGTSNPNLYWYRQAAGRGLQLLFYSVGIGQISSEVPQNLSASRPQDRQFILSSKKLLLSDSGFYLCAYANRVDNVGEKLFFGSGTQLSVL.

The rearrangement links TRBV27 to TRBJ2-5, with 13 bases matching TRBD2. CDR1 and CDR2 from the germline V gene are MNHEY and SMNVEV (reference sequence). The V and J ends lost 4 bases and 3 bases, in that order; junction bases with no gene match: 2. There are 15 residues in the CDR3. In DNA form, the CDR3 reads TGTGCCAGCAGTTCGGGGACTAGCGGGAAAGAGACCCAGTACTTC. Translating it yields CASSSGTSGKETQYF.

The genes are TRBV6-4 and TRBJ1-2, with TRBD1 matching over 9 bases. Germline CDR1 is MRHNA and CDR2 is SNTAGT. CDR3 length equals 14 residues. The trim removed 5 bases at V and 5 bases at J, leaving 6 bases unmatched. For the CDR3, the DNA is TGTGCCAGCAGTCGTTCCGGGACAGGGTATGGCTACACCTTC. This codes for CASSRSGTGYGYTF.

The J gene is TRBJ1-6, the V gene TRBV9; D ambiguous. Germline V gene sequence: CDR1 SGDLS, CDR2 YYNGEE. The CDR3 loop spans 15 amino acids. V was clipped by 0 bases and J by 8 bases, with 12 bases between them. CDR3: CASSVDRGFDSPLHF. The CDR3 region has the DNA TGTGCCAGCAGCGTAGATCGGGGTTTCGATTCACCCCTCCACTTT.

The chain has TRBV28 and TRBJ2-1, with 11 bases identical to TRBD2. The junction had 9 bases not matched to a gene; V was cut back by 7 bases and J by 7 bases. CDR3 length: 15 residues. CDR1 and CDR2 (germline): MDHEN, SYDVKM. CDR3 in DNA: TGTGCCAGCACCTTAGCGGGAGGGGGCGGGAATGAGCAGTTCTTC. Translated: CASTLAGGGGNEQFF. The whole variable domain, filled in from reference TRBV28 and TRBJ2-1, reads DVKVTQSSRYLVKRTGEKVFLECVQDMDHENMFWYRQDPGLGLRLIYFSYDVKMKEKGDIPEGYSVSREKKERFSLILESASTNQTSMYLCASTLAGGGGNEQFFGPGTRLTVL.

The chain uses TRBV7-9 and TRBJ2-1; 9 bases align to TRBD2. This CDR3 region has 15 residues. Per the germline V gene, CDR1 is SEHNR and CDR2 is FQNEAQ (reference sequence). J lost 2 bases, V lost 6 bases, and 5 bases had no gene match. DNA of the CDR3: TGTGCCAGCAGTCGCGGGAGGGCCACCTACAATGAGCAGTTCTTC. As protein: CASSRGRATYNEQFF.

This chain's CDR3 is CAWRGSSYNSPLHF. The CDR3, as DNA: TGTGCCTGGAGGGGGAGCTCCTATAATTCACCCCTCCACTTT. This chain links TRBV30 with TRBJ1-6; D call uncertain. The CDR3 runs to 14 residues. The V and J ends lost 3 bases and 0 bases respectively, with 6 bases between them. CDR1 GTSNPN and CDR2 SVGIG come from the germline V gene (reference sequence).

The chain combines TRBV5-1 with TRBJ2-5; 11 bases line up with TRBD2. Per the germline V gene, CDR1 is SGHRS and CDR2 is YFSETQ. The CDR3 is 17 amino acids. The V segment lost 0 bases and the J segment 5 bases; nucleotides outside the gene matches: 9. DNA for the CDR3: TGCGCCAGCAGCTTGGGGCCTAGCGGGGGGCAAGGGGAGACCCAGTACTTC. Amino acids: CASSLGPSGGQGETQYF.

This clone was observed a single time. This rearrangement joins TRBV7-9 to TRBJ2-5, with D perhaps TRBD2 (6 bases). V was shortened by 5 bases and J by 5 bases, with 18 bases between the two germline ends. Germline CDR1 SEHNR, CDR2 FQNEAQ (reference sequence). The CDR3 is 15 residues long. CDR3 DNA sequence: TGTGCCAGCAGCCAGGGAGCGGGTGCGGGGGAGACCCAGTACTTC. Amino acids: CASSQGAGAGETQYF.

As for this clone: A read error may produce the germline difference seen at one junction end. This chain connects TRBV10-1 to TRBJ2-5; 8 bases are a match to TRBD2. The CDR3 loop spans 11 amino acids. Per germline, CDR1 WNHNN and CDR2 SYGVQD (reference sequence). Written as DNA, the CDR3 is TGCGCCAGCAGTGAGCCGGGGGGGAGGGACTTC. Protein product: CASSEPGGRDF.

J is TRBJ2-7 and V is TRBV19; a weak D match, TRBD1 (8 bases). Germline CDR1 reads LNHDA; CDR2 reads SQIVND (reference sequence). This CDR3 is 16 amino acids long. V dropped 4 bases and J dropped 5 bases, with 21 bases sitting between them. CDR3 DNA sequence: TGTGCCAGTAGTAACTCAGGGGGCGGGAGAGTCCACGAGCAGTACTTC. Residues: CASSNSGGGRVHEQYF.